This is a list of T cell receptor beta chains from one sample in a study of T cells in localized non-small cell lung cancer. Data came from immunoSEQ multiplex PCR; TCRdb stores just in-frame clones and leaves some out. The sample lists approximately 4,200 clones, roughly 93% occurring once. The sequencing used peripheral blood, collected before any cancer treatment. The receptors were sampled from a woman aged 40 to 75 with stage I lung adenocarcinoma. Both conserved end residues are part of each CDR3. The order of the fields is clone size, D gene, V gene, J gene, CDR3 length, CDR3 DNA, CDR3 protein. D genes are given only for firm matches. Not every row has a clone size; where given, it reads once, few, many or a size class.

.	.	TRBV2	TRBJ1-4	14	TGTGCCAGCTCCACCCCCGCGGGAGGTGAAAAACTGTTTTTT	CASSTPAGGEKLFF
.	.	TRBV11-3	TRBJ2-3	13	TGTGCCAGCAGCCCCGTCCACACAGATACGCAGTATTTT	CASSPVHTDTQYF
.	.	TRBV15	TRBJ1-3	17	TGTGCCACCAGCAGAGAGAAGGGGCGATTCTCTGGAAACACCATATATTTT	CATSREKGRFSGNTIYF
.	TRBD1	TRBV4-1	TRBJ1-1	16	TGCGCCAGCAGCCAAGCGGACAGGACTCCGAACACTGAAGCTTTCTTT	CASSQADRTPNTEAFF
.	.	TRBV5-8	TRBJ1-3	17	TGTGCCAGCAGCTTCAGGGGCCGCGAGAGCTCTGGAAACACCATATATTTT	CASSFRGRESSGNTIYF
once	TRBD1	TRBV10-3	TRBJ2-7	13	TGTGCCATGGGGCAGGGGGCGATCTACGAGCAGTACTTC	CAMGQGAIYEQYF
.	.	TRBV12-5	TRBJ1-5	15	TGTGCTAGTGGTTTGGTAGGGTCAATCAATCAGCCCCAGCATTTT	CASGLVGSINQPQHF
.	.	TRBV2	TRBJ2-5	12	TGTGCCAGCGGGGATTTAGGGGAGACCCAGTACTTC	CASGDLGETQYF
.	TRBD2	TRBV13	TRBJ2-3	19	TGTGCCAGCAGCTTCCGGATGGGAACGACTACAGCGGGAGCAGATACGCAGTATTTT	CASSFRMGTTTAGADTQYF
.	TRBD1	TRBV28	TRBJ2-5	15	TGTGCCAGCATGAGGGACAGGGTCACTCAAGAGACCCAGTACTTC	CASMRDRVTQETQYF
.	.	TRBV5-1	TRBJ1-3	14	TGCGCCAGCAGCAGCACTGAGGCTGGAAACACCATATATTTT	CASSSTEAGNTIYF
.	.	TRBV7-8	TRBJ2-1	17	TGTGCCAGCAGCCCCAGGACCGGGACCTACTCCTACAATGAGCAGTTCTTC	CASSPRTGTYSYNEQFF
.	.	TRBV30	TRBJ1-1	14	TGTGCCTGGAGTGTAGGTGGGGGCTACACTGAAGCTTTCTTT	CAWSVGGGYTEAFF
.	.	TRBV9	TRBJ1-1	14	TGTGCCAGCAGCCGGGGTTGGGGATCCACTGAAGCTTTCTTT	CASSRGWGSTEAFF
.	TRBD2	TRBV27	TRBJ2-3	16	TGTGCCAGCAGTTCCAGACTAGCGGGAGGGTCTGATACGCAGTATTTT	CASSSRLAGGSDTQYF
.	TRBD2	TRBV15	TRBJ2-3	18	TGTGCCACCAGCAGAGATAAAGGCGGGAGCGTCCGCGGACATACGCAGTATTTT	CATSRDKGGSVRGHTQYF